These T cell receptor beta chains were read from a single sample in a study of blood T cell repertoires in COVID-19. TCRdb keeps only in-frame clones here, not all; method: immunoSEQ multiplex PCR. This sample has about 290,000 clones, with roughly 89% found just once. The source material was peripheral blood. All receptors derive from a woman in her 30s with COVID-19, enrolled during active disease. CDR3s include the opening cysteine and the closing phenylalanine or tryptophan. The D gene is left open where the match is weak. Clone size appears in some rows only: once, few, many, or a class for an expanded clone.

CDR3aa: CASRDPGGGYTF
CDR3nt: TGTGCCAGCAGGGACCCCGGAGGTGGCTACACCTTC
abundance: -
j_gene: TRBJ1-2
v_gene: TRBV27
d_gene: -

CDR3aa: CASSQVFQVLMNTEAFF
CDR3nt: TGTGCCAGCAGCCAAGTCTTCCAAGTGCTAATGAACACTGAAGCTTTCTTT
abundance: -
j_gene: TRBJ1-1
v_gene: TRBV14
d_gene: -

CDR3aa: CASSGAGTSLHEQFF
CDR3nt: TGTGCCAGCAGCGGGGCCGGGACTAGCCTCCATGAGCAGTTCTTC
abundance: -
j_gene: TRBJ2-1
v_gene: TRBV5-4
d_gene: TRBD2

CDR3aa: CASTYRDRYSNQPQHF
CDR3nt: TGCGCCAGCACGTATCGGGACAGGTATAGCAATCAGCCCCAGCATTTT
abundance: once
j_gene: TRBJ1-5
v_gene: TRBV5-1
d_gene: TRBD1

CDR3aa: CASSLDPTPDTQYF
CDR3nt: TGTGCCAGCAGCTTAGATCCGACACCAGATACGCAGTATTTT
abundance: -
j_gene: TRBJ2-3
v_gene: TRBV11-2
d_gene: -

CDR3aa: CASSLVMSGNTIYF
CDR3nt: TGTGCCAGCAGCTTAGTTATGAGTGGAAACACCATATATTTT
abundance: -
j_gene: TRBJ1-3
v_gene: TRBV11-2
d_gene: -

CDR3aa: CASSLRQPRNTIYF
CDR3nt: TGTGCCAGTAGTCTACGACAGCCGAGAAACACCATATATTTT
abundance: -
j_gene: TRBJ1-3
v_gene: TRBV19
d_gene: -

CDR3aa: CASSDRGAYGYTF
CDR3nt: TGTGCCAGCAGCGACAGGGGTGCCTATGGCTACACCTTC
abundance: once
j_gene: TRBJ1-2
v_gene: TRBV6-4
d_gene: TRBD1

CDR3aa: CASSIVGANEQFF
CDR3nt: TGTGCCAGTAGCATTGTCGGTGCTAATGAGCAGTTCTTC
abundance: -
j_gene: TRBJ2-1
v_gene: TRBV19
d_gene: -

CDR3aa: CANTPGGRSPWEQYF
CDR3nt: TGCGCCAACACCCCGGGAGGGCGGTCCCCCTGGGAGCAGTACTTC
abundance: -
j_gene: TRBJ2-7
v_gene: TRBV23-1
d_gene: TRBD2

CDR3aa: CASSYSGTGYEQYF
CDR3nt: TGTGCCAGCAGTTACTCGGGGACAGGGTACGAGCAGTACTTC
abundance: once
j_gene: TRBJ2-7
v_gene: TRBV6-5
d_gene: TRBD1

CDR3aa: CATSDSGQGDEKLFF
CDR3nt: TGTGCCACCAGTGATTCGGGACAGGGGGATGAAAAACTGTTTTTT
abundance: -
j_gene: TRBJ1-4
v_gene: TRBV24-1
d_gene: TRBD1

CDR3aa: CASSFYAGVYYEQYF
CDR3nt: TGTGCCAGTAGTTTTTATGCGGGGGTCTACTACGAGCAGTACTTC
abundance: -
j_gene: TRBJ2-7
v_gene: TRBV19
d_gene: TRBD2

CDR3aa: CASLAGATLTGELFF
CDR3nt: TGCGCCAGTCTAGCGGGGGCTACACTCACCGGGGAGCTGTTTTTT
abundance: -
j_gene: TRBJ2-2
v_gene: TRBV10-2
d_gene: TRBD2

CDR3aa: CASSFSGHNQPQHF
CDR3nt: TGTGCCAGCAGTTTTTCAGGGCACAATCAGCCCCAGCATTTT
abundance: -
j_gene: TRBJ1-5
v_gene: TRBV27
d_gene: -

CDR3aa: CASSLSGQNTEAFF
CDR3nt: TGTGCCAGCAGTTTATCGGGACAGAACACTGAAGCTTTCTTT
abundance: -
j_gene: TRBJ1-1
v_gene: TRBV27
d_gene: -

CDR3aa: CASSQGTSGPQGQYF
CDR3nt: TGCGCCAGCAGCCAAGGGACTAGCGGGCCCCAGGGCCAGTACTTC
abundance: -
j_gene: TRBJ2-5
v_gene: TRBV4-1
d_gene: TRBD2

CDR3aa: CASSQDLETQYF
CDR3nt: TGCGCCAGCAGCCAAGACTTAGAGACCCAGTACTTC
abundance: once
j_gene: TRBJ2-5
v_gene: TRBV4-1
d_gene: -

CDR3aa: CASSLQLARLSSYNSPLHF
CDR3nt: TGTGCCAGCTCCTTGCAGCTAGCGAGACTTTCCTCCTATAATTCACCCCTCCACTTT
abundance: -
j_gene: TRBJ1-6
v_gene: TRBV27
d_gene: -

CDR3aa: CACKPSGKGYEQYF
CDR3nt: TGTGCCTGCAAACCAAGCGGGAAGGGCTACGAGCAGTACTTC
abundance: -
j_gene: TRBJ2-7
v_gene: TRBV11-2
d_gene: TRBD2

CDR3aa: CARGERRFGGYTF
CDR3nt: TGTGCTAGGGGCGAGAGACGATTCGGTGGCTACACCTTC
abundance: -
j_gene: TRBJ1-2
v_gene: TRBV6-5
d_gene: -

CDR3aa: CSAGPTGTTGELFF
CDR3nt: TGCAGCGCCGGTCCCACAGGGACCACCGGGGAGCTGTTTTTT
abundance: -
j_gene: TRBJ2-2
v_gene: TRBV29-1
d_gene: -

CDR3aa: CASSYTSGGSYEQYF
CDR3nt: TGTGCCAGCAGCTATACTAGCGGGGGGTCCTACGAGCAGTACTTC
abundance: -
j_gene: TRBJ2-7
v_gene: TRBV27
d_gene: TRBD2

CDR3aa: CASSFGYREYYGYTF
CDR3nt: TGTGCCAGCAGTTTTGGTTACAGGGAATACTATGGCTACACCTTC
abundance: few
j_gene: TRBJ1-2
v_gene: TRBV6-5
d_gene: -

CDR3aa: CASRGTDRRIQHNQPQHF
CDR3nt: TGTGCCAGTAGAGGGACAGACAGGAGGATACAACACAATCAGCCCCAGCATTTT
abundance: -
j_gene: TRBJ1-5
v_gene: TRBV19
d_gene: TRBD1

CDR3aa: CASSPPRGAEAFF
CDR3nt: TGTGCCAGCAGCCCTCCGCGGGGAGCTGAAGCTTTCTTT
abundance: -
j_gene: TRBJ1-1
v_gene: TRBV7-9
d_gene: -

CDR3aa: CASSLGRETTEAFF
CDR3nt: TGCGCCAGCAGCTTGGGGCGGGAAACAACTGAAGCTTTCTTT
abundance: -
j_gene: TRBJ1-1
v_gene: TRBV5-1
d_gene: -

CDR3aa: CASSPGQSSYEQYF
CDR3nt: TGCGCCAGCAGCCCGGGACAGTCCTCCTACGAGCAGTACTTC
abundance: -
j_gene: TRBJ2-7
v_gene: TRBV5-1
d_gene: TRBD1

CDR3aa: CASSLNAYTEAFF
CDR3nt: TGTGCCAGCAGCCTTAACGCGTACACTGAAGCTTTCTTT
abundance: -
j_gene: TRBJ1-1
v_gene: TRBV5-6
d_gene: -

CDR3aa: CASSQRGYEETQYF
CDR3nt: TGTGCCAGCAGCCAAAGGGGGTATGAAGAGACCCAGTACTTC
abundance: -
j_gene: TRBJ2-5
v_gene: TRBV4-2
d_gene: -

CDR3aa: CASSLDRGETQYF
CDR3nt: TGTGCCAGCAGTCTCGACAGGGGAGAGACCCAGTACTTC
abundance: -
j_gene: TRBJ2-5
v_gene: TRBV5-6
d_gene: TRBD1

CDR3aa: CASRGLARAGEQYF
CDR3nt: TGTGCCAGCAGAGGACTAGCGCGAGCCGGGGAGCAGTACTTC
abundance: -
j_gene: TRBJ2-7
v_gene: TRBV6-5
d_gene: TRBD2

CDR3aa: CASGTGLYSNQPQHF
CDR3nt: TGTGCCAGCGGAACGGGACTTTATAGCAATCAGCCCCAGCATTTT
abundance: -
j_gene: TRBJ1-5
v_gene: TRBV6-6
d_gene: -

CDR3aa: CASSRSDRGREKLFF
CDR3nt: TGTGCCAGCAGCCGTTCGGACAGGGGTCGCGAAAAACTGTTTTTT
abundance: once
j_gene: TRBJ1-4
v_gene: TRBV7-6
d_gene: TRBD1

CDR3aa: CASSMGGNEQFF
CDR3nt: TGTGCCAGTAGTATGGGGGGAAATGAGCAGTTCTTC
abundance: -
j_gene: TRBJ2-1
v_gene: TRBV19
d_gene: -

CDR3aa: CASSFLASSSYNEQFF
CDR3nt: TGCGCCAGCAGCTTCCTAGCGTCCAGCTCCTACAATGAGCAGTTCTTC
abundance: -
j_gene: TRBJ2-1
v_gene: TRBV5-1
d_gene: -

CDR3aa: CASIQQGRDQPQHF
CDR3nt: TGTGCCAGCATCCAACAGGGTCGCGATCAGCCCCAGCATTTT
abundance: once
j_gene: TRBJ1-5
v_gene: TRBV6-5
d_gene: -

CDR3aa: CASSSPAGQGKNEQFF
CDR3nt: TGCGCCAGCAGCTCCCCGGCGGGACAGGGGAAGAATGAGCAGTTCTTC
abundance: once
j_gene: TRBJ2-1
v_gene: TRBV5-1
d_gene: TRBD1

CDR3aa: CASSADRARRYNEQFF
CDR3nt: TGTGCCAGCAGCGCGGACAGGGCTCGTCGCTACAATGAGCAGTTCTTC
abundance: -
j_gene: TRBJ2-1
v_gene: TRBV7-9
d_gene: TRBD1

CDR3aa: CASSLLGTGGYEQYF
CDR3nt: TGTGCCAGCAGCTTACTCGGGACAGGGGGTTACGAGCAGTACTTC
abundance: -
j_gene: TRBJ2-7
v_gene: TRBV7-6
d_gene: TRBD1

CDR3aa: CASSLRGKVYEQYF
CDR3nt: TGTGCCAGCAGCTTAAGGGGGAAGGTCTACGAGCAGTACTTC
abundance: -
j_gene: TRBJ2-7
v_gene: TRBV7-6
d_gene: -

CDR3aa: CASSLGQGRYTEAFF
CDR3nt: TGCGCCAGCAGCCTCGGACAGGGGCGTTACACTGAAGCTTTCTTT
abundance: -
j_gene: TRBJ1-1
v_gene: TRBV5-1
d_gene: TRBD1

CDR3aa: CASSLEQAGTEAFF
CDR3nt: TGCGCCAGCAGCTTGGAGCAGGCGGGGACTGAAGCTTTCTTT
abundance: -
j_gene: TRBJ1-1
v_gene: TRBV5-1
d_gene: -

CDR3aa: CASSLVAGQSNTEAFF
CDR3nt: TGTGCCAGCAGCTTGGTTGCCGGACAATCAAACACTGAAGCTTTCTTT
abundance: once
j_gene: TRBJ1-1
v_gene: TRBV5-5
d_gene: -

CDR3aa: CSARVGAAQHF
CDR3nt: TGCAGTGCTAGAGTGGGAGCGGCCCAGCATTTT
abundance: -
j_gene: TRBJ1-5
v_gene: TRBV20-1
d_gene: -

CDR3aa: CASSSTGGRPDTQYF
CDR3nt: TGTGCCAGCAGCTCCACAGGCGGGAGGCCAGATACGCAGTATTTT
abundance: -
j_gene: TRBJ2-3
v_gene: TRBV9
d_gene: TRBD2